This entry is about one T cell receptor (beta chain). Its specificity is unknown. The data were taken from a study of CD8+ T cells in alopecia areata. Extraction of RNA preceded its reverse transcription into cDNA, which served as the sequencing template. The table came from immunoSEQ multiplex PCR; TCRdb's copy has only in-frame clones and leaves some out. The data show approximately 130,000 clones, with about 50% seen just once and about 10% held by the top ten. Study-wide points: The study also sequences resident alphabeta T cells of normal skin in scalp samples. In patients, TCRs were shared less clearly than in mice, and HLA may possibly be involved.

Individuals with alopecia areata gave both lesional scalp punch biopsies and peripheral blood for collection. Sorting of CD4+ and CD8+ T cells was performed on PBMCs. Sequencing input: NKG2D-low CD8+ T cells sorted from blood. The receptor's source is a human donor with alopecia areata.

The CDR3 reads CASSQVSGGNEQYF. CDR3 in DNA: TGTGCCAGCAGCCAGGTATCGGGGGGGAACGAGCAGTACTTC. The chain has TRBV4-2 and TRBJ2-7; 8 nucleotides match TRBD2. CDR3 size: 14 residues. Trimming at V came to 3 bases and at J to 5 bases, leaving 6 bases not matched to a gene. Germline CDR1 LGHNA, CDR2 YNFKEQ.